This TCR beta chain was recorded in a study of PD-1 blockade in classical Hodgkin lymphoma. The method was immunoSEQ multiplex PCR; TCRdb's version includes in-frame clones alone and lacks a portion of them. The sample lists about 13,000 clones; roughly 78% were seen once. Every single patient, without exception, relapsed after autologous stem cell transplantation, and brentuximab vedotin exposure varied. The CDR3 length is 14 residues. The germline V gene has CDR1 SGHRS and CDR2 YFSETQ. V was pared by 3 bases and J by 4 bases, with 5 bases of the junction left unmatched. A word on this clone: Its antigen is still unknown.

Study-wide findings and caveats: Newly diagnosed patients had baseline TCR diversity that was reportedly lower than that of healthy donors. Whereas CD4+ TCR diversity had risen significantly by C4D1, CD8+ TCR diversity had not.

The input for sequencing was peripheral blood mononuclear cells (PBMCs), taken at baseline. V and J are TRBV5-1 and TRBJ1-1; TRBD1 agrees at 8 bases. The clonotype comes from a human donor with classical Hodgkin lymphoma. CDR3 DNA: TGCGCCAGCAGCTCGACAGGGGTTGGCACTGAAGCTTTCTTT. Its translation is CASSSTGVGTEAFF.